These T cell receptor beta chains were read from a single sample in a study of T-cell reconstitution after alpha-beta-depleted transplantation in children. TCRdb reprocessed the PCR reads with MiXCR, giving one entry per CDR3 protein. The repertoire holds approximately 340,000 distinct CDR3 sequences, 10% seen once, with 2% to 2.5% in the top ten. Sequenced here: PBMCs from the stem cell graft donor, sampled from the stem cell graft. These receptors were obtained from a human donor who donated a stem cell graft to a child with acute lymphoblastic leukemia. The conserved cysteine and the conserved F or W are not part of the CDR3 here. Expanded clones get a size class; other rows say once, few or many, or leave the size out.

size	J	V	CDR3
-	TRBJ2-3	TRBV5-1	ASNGDGDLTDTQY
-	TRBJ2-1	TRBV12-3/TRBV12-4	ASSPWTAGNEQF
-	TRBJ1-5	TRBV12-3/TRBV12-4	ASRIGRGGQYSNQPQH
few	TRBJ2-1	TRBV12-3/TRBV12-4	ASSRQAYNEQF
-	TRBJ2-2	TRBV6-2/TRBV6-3	ASSRDGLNTGELF
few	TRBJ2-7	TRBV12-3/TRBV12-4	ASSPGLAGEQY
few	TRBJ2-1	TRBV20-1	SASRDSLYNEQF
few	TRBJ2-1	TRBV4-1	ASSQLPGWDNEQF
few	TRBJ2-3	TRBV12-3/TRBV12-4	ASSQEGLRTDTQY
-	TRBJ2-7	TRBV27	ASSPTRHIAGGAYEQY
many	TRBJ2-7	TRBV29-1	SVRLLDSYEQY
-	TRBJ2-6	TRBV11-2	ASSLDFGPPGSGANVLT
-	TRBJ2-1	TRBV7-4	ASSLVVSVAGYNEQF
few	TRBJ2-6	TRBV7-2	ASGDRVPSGANVLT
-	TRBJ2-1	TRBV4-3	ASSWDSQAEQF
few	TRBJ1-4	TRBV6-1	ASSLGLGRFGEKLF
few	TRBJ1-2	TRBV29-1	SVVGREPLGYT
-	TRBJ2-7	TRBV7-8	ASSLTLAGGLWYEQY
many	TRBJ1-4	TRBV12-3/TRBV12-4	ASSPGAYEKLF
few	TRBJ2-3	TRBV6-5	ASSYEGEIDTQY
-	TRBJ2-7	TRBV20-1	SARVFGGGPHEQY
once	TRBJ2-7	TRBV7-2	ASSLSAGSFSGEQY
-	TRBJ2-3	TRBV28	AISLYGSGDTQY
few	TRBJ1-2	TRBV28	ASSSLGGRGQGTPYGYT
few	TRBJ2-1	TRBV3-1	ASSQRALPYYNEQF
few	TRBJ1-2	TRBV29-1	SVGRGTPNYGYT
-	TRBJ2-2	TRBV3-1	ASSQDSSGSLGTGELF
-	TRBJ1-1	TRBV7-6	ASSLVGQGAGTEAF
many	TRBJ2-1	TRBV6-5	ASSYSVSSYNEQF
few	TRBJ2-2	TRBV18	ASSPPKASGNTGELF
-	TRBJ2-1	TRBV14	ASSPSPENEQF
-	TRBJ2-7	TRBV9	ASTLRGWSGVYEQY
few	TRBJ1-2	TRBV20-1	SARDWGAGTGY
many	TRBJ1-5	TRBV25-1	ASSDVGNQPQH
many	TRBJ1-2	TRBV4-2	ASSQERGGAFNGYT
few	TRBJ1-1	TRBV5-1	ASSGKGMNTEAF
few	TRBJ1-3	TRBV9	ASSVRQGSGNTIY
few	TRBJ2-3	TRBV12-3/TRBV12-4	ASSRSGLAGLVGADTQY
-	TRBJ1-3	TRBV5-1	ATSYFVQGAPGNTIY